The present entry profiles one T cell receptor delta chain with its context. Given a much more abundant clone one base away, this may be a read error. The sample comes from a study of gamma-delta T cells after stem cell transplantation. TCRdb processed the RT-PCR reads again with the CATT caller. The data contain some 2,600 delta-chain clones, approximately 20% of them singletons. Sequencing was performed on gamma-delta T cells. The TCR sequence derives from a human donor. It is not recorded whose cells these are; they may come from a transplant donor.

This CDR3 is CAWLLGDGSWDTRRMFF. The DNA of the CDR3 is TGTGCCTGGTTACTGGGGGATGGGTCCTGGGACACCCGACGGATGTTTTTC. The gene calls are TRDV3 and TRDJ3; TRDD3 matches 10 bases. CDR3 length: 17 amino acids. Germline values: CDR1 TVYSNPD, CDR2 GDNSRS (reference sequence).